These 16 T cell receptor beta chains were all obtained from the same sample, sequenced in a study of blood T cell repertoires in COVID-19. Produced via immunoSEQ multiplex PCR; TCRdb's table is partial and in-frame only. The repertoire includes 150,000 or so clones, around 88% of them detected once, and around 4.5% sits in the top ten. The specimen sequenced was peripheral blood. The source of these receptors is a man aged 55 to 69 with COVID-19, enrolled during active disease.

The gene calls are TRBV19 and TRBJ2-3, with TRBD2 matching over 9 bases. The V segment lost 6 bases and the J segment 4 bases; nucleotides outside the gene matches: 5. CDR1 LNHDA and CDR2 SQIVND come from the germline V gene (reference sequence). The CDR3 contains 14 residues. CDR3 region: CASRRGGNADTQYF. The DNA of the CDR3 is TGTGCCAGTAGGCGGGGGGGCAATGCAGATACGCAGTATTTT.

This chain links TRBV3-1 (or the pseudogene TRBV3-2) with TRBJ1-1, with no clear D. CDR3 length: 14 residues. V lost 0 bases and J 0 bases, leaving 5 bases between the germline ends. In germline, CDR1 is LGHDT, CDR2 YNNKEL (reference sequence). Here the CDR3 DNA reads TGTGCCAGCAGCCAAGAACTTATGAACACTGAAGCTTTCTTT. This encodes CASSQELMNTEAFF.

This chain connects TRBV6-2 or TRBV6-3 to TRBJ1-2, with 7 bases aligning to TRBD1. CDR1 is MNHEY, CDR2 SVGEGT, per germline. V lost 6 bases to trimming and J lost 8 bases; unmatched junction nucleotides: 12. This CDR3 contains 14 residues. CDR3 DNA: TGTGCCAGCAGCCAGACAGGGTCCCATGGGGGCTACACCTTC. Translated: CASSQTGSHGGYTF.

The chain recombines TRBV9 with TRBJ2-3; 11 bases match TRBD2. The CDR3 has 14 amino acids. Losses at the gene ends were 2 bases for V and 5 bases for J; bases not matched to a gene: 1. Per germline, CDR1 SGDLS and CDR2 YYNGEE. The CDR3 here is CASSVSGGGDTQYF. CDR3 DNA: TGTGCCAGCAGCGTTAGCGGGGGGGGAGATACGCAGTATTTT. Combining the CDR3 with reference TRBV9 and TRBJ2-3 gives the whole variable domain DSGVTQTPKHLITATGQRVTLRCSPRSGDLSVYWYQQSLDQGLQFLIQYYNGEERAKGNILERFSAQQFPDLHSELNLSSLELGDSALYFCASSVSGGGDTQYFGPGTRLTVL.

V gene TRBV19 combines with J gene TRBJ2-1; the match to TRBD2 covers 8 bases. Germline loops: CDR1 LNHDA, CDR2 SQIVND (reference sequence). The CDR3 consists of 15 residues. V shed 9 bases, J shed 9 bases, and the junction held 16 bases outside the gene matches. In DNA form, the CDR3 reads TGTGCCAGCCAGTTAGGGCCAGCGGGGGCGGGTGAGCAGTTCTTC. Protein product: CASQLGPAGAGEQFF. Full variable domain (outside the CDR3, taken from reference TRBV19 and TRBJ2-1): DGGITQSPKYLFRKEGQNVTLSCEQNLNHDAMYWYRQDPGQGLRLIYYSQIVNDFQKGDIAEGYSVSREKKESFPLTVTSAQKNPTAFYLCASQLGPAGAGEQFFGPGTRLTVL.

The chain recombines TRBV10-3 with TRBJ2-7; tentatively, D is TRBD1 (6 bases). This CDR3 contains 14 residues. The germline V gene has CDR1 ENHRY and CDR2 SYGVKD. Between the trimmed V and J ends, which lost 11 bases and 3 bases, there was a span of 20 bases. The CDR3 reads CAAQDRSTLYEQYF. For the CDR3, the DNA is TGTGCCGCCCAAGACAGGTCAACCCTCTACGAGCAGTACTTC.

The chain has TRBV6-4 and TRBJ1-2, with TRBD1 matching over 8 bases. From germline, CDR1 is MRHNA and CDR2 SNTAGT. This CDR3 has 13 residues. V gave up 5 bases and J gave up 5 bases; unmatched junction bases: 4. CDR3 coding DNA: TGTGCCAGCAGTCGAGGACAGGGATATGGCTACACCTTC. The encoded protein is CASSRGQGYGYTF.

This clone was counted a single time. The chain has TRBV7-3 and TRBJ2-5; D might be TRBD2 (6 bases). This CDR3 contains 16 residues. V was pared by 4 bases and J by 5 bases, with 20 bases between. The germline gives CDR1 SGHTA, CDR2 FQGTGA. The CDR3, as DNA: TGTGCCAGCAGCTCTGGGGCGGGGAGTGTGGGGGAGACCCAGTACTTC. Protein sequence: CASSSGAGSVGETQYF.

CDR3 sequence (DNA): TGCAGCGTTGAAGCCGGGAATCTGAGGGGCTACACCTTC. Translated, it gives CSVEAGNLRGYTF. The rearrangement joins TRBV29-1 to TRBJ1-2; D uncertain. Germline CDR1 SQVTM, CDR2 ANQGSEA. Trimming took off 1 base at V and 8 bases at J, with 14 bases between the two ends. This CDR3 has 13 amino acids. Full variable domain (remainder filled in from reference TRBV29-1 and TRBJ1-2): SAVISQKPSRDICQRGTSLTIQCQVDSQVTMMFWYRQQPGQSLTLIATANQGSEATYESGFVIDKFPISRPNLTFSTLTVSNMSPEDSSIYLCSVEAGNLRGYTFGSGTRLTVV.

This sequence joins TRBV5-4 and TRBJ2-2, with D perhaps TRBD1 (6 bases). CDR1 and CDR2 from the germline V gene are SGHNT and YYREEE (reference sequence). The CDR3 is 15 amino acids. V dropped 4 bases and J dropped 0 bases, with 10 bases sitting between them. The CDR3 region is CASSPGTSNTGELFF. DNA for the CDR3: TGTGCCAGCAGCCCAGGGACATCGAACACCGGGGAGCTGTTTTTT.

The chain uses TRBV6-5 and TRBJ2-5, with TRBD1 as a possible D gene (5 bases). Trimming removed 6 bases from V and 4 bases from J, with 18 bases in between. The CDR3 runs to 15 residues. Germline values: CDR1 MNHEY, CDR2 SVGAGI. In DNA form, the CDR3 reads TGTGCCAGCAGGGGGATCCAGAGGCAGGGAGAGACCCAGTACTTC. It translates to CASRGIQRQGETQYF.

CDR3 bases: TGTGCAAGTCGCCCCGACAGGCTCCGCTACGAGCAGTACTTC. Amino acid sequence: CASRPDRLRYEQYF. J is TRBJ2-7 and V is TRBV12-2; the table's TRBD1 call for D was not verified on the DNA. TRBV12-2 is described as a pseudogene. The CDR3 length is 14 residues.

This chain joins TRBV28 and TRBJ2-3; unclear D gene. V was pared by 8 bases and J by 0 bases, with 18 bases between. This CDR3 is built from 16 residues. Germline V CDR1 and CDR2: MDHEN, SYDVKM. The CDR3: CASLPPLRLSTDTQYF. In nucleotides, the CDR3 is TGTGCCAGCCTGCCCCCCCTACGGTTAAGCACAGATACGCAGTATTTT.

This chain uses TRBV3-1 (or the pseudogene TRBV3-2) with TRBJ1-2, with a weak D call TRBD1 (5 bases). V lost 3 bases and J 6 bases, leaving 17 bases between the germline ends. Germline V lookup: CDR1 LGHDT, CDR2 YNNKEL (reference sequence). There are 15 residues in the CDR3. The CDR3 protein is CASSHRPVGVDGYTF. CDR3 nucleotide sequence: TGTGCCAGCAGCCACCGCCCTGTAGGGGTTGATGGCTACACCTTC.

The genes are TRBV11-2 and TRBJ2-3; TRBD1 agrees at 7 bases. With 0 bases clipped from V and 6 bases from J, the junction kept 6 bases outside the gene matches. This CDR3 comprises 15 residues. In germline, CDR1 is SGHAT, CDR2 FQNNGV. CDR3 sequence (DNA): TGTGCCAGCAGCTTAGAACAGGGGATGAGGGATACGCAGTATTTT. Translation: CASSLEQGMRDTQYF.

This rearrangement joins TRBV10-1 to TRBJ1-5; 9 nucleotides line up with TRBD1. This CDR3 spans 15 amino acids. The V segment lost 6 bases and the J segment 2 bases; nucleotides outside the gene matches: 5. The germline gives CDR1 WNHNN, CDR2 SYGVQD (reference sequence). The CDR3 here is CASRDRGKGNQPQHF. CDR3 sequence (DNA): TGCGCCAGCAGGGACAGGGGCAAAGGCAATCAGCCCCAGCATTTT.